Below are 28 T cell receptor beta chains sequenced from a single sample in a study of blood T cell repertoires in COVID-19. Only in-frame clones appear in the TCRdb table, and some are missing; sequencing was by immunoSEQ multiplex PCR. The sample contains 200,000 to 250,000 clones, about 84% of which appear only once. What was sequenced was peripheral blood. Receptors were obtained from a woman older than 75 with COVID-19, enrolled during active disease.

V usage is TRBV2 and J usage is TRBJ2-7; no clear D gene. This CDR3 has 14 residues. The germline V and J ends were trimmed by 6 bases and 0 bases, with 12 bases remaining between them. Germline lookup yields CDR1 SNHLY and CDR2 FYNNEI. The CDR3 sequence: CASSEKLSSYEQYF. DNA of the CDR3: TGTGCCAGCAGCGAGAAGTTAAGCTCCTACGAGCAGTACTTC.

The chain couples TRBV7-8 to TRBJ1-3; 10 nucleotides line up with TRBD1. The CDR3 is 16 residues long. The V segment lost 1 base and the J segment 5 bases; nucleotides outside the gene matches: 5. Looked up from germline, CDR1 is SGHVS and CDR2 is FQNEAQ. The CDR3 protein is CASSLVGTGVRNTIYF. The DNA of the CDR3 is TGTGCCAGCAGCTTAGTTGGGACAGGGGTAAGAAACACCATATATTTT.

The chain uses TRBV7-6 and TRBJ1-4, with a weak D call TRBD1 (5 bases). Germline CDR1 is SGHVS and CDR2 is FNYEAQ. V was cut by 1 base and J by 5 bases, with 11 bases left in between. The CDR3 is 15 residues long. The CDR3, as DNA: TGTGCCAGCAGCTTAGGCGGCGGGGGAAATGAAAAACTGTTTTTT. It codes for CASSLGGGGNEKLFF.

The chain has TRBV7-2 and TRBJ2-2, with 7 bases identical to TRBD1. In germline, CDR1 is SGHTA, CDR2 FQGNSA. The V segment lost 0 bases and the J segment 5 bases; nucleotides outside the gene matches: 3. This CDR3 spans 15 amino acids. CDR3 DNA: TGTGCCAGCAGCTTAGCAGGGGGCGGAACCGGGGAGCTGTTTTTT. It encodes CASSLAGGGTGELFF.

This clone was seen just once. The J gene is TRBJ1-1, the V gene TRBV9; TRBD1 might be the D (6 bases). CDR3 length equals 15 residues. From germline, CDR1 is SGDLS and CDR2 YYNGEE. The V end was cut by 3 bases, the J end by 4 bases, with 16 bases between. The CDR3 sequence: CASSAEGVGGTEAFF. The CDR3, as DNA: TGTGCCAGCAGCGCTGAGGGGGTAGGGGGCACTGAAGCTTTCTTT.

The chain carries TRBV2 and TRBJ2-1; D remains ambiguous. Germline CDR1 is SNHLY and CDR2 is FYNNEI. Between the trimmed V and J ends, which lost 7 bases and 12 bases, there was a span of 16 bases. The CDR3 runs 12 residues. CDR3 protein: CASTYSKDVQFF. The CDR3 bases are TGTGCCAGCACCTACTCTAAAGATGTGCAGTTCTTC.

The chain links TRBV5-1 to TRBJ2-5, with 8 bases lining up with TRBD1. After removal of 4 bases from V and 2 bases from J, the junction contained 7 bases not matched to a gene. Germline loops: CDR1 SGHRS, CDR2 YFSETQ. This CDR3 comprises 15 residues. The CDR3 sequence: CASSNTGQGQETQYF. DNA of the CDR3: TGCGCCAGCAGCAACACCGGACAGGGTCAAGAGACCCAGTACTTC. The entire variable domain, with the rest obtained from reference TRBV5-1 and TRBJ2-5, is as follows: KAGVTQTPRYLIKTRGQQVTLSCSPISGHRSVSWYQQTPGQGLQFLFEYFSETQRNKGNFPGRFSGRQFSNSRSEMNVSTLELGDSALYLCASSNTGQGQETQYFGPGTRLLVL.

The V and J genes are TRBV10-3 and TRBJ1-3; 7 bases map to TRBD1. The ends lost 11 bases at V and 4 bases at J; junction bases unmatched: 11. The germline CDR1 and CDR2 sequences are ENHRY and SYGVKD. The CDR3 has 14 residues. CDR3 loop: CAAQTGTAGNTIYF. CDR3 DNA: TGTGCCGCACAAACCGGGACAGCCGGAAACACCATATATTTT.

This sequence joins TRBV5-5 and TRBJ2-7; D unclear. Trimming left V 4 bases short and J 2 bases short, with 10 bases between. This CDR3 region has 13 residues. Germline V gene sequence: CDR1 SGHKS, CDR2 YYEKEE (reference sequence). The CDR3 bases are TGTGCCAGCAGCGTACCAGGCCCCTACGAGCAGTACTTC. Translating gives CASSVPGPYEQYF.

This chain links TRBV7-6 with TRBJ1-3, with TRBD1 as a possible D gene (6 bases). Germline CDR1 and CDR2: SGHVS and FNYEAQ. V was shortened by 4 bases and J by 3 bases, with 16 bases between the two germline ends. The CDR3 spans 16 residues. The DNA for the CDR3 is TGTGCCAGCAGCTCCGCAGGGGCCGCGGGTGGAAACACCATATATTTT. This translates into CASSSAGAAGGNTIYF.

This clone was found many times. For the CDR3, the DNA is TGCGCCAGCAGCCGGGACTCCGTCACCTCCTACGAGCAGTACTTC. Protein sequence: CASSRDSVTSYEQYF. The chain has TRBV5-1 and TRBJ2-7; perhaps TRBD2 as D (6 bases). V lost 4 bases to trimming and J lost 0 bases, with 14 bases between them. The CDR3 is 15 amino acids. Germline CDR1 reads SGHRS; CDR2 reads YFSETQ.

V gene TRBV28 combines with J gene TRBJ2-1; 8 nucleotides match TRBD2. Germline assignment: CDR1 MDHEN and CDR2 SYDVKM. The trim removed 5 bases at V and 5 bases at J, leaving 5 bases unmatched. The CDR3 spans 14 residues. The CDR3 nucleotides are TGTGCCAGCAGTCGAGCGGGAGTCGACAATGAGCAGTTCTTC. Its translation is CASSRAGVDNEQFF.

The CDR3 DNA reads as TGTGCCAGCAGGATAGGACTAGCGGGGCTGGATGAGCAGTTCTTC. It codes for CASRIGLAGLDEQFF. This chain links TRBV2 with TRBJ2-1; 12 positions agree with TRBD2. Per the germline V gene, CDR1 is SNHLY and CDR2 is FYNNEI. This CDR3 has 15 residues. V lost 6 bases to trimming and J lost 8 bases; unmatched junction nucleotides: 8.

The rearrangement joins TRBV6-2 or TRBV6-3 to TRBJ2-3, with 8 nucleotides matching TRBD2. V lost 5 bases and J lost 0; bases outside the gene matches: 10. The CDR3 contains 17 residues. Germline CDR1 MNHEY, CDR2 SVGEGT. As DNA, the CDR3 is TGTGCCAGCAGTCCGTTGGGACTAGGGGGTAGCACAGATACGCAGTATTTT. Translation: CASSPLGLGGSTDTQYF.

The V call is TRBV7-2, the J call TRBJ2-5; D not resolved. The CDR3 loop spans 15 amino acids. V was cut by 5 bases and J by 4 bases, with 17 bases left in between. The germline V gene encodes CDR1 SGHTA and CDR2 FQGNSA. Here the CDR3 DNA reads TGTGCCAGCAGCCACCCCTCGCAGTACCCAGAGACCCAGTACTTC. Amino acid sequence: CASSHPSQYPETQYF.

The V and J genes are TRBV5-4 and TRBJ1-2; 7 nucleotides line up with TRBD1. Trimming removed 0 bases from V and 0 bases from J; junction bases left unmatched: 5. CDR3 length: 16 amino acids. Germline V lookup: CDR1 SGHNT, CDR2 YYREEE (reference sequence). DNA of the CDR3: TGTGCCAGCAGCTTGGGGGGACAGCAAACTAACTATGGCTACACCTTC. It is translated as CASSLGGQQTNYGYTF. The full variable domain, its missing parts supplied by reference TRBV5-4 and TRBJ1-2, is ETGVTQSPTHLIKTRGQQVTLRCSSQSGHNTVSWYQQALGQGPQFIFQYYREEENGRGNFPPRFSGLQFPNYSSELNVNALELDDSALYLCASSLGGQQTNYGYTFGSGTRLTVV.

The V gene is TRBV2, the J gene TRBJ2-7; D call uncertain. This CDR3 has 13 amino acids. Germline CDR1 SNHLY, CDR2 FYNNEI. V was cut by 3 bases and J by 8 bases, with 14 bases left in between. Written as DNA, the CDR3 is TGTGCCAGCAGTGACACGCTCCCTGGGCAGCAGTACTTC. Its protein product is CASSDTLPGQQYF.

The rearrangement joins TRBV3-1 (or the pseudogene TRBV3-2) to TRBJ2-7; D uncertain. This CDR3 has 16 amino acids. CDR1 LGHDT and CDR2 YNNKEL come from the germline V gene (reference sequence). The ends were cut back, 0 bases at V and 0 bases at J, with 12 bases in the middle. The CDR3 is CASSQDPRMSSYEQYF. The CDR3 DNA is TGTGCCAGCAGCCAAGATCCGCGAATGAGCTCCTACGAGCAGTACTTC.

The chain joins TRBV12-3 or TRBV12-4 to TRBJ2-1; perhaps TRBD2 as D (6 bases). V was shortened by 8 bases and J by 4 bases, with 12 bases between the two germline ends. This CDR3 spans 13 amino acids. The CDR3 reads CASSGGVYNEQFF. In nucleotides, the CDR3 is TGTGCCAGCTCGGGCGGGGTGTACAATGAGCAGTTCTTC.

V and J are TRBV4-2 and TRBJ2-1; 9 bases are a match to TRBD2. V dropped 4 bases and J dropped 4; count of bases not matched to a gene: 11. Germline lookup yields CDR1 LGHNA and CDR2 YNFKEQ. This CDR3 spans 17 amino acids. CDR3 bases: TGTGCCAGCAGCCTTTTGCAGACTAGCGGTACATACAATGAGCAGTTCTTC. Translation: CASSLLQTSGTYNEQFF.

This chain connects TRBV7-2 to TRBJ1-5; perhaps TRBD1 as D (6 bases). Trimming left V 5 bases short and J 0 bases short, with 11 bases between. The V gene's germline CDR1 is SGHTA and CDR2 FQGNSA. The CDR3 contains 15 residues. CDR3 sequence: CASSPGVYSNQPQHF. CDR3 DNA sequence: TGTGCCAGCAGCCCAGGGGTGTATAGCAATCAGCCCCAGCATTTT.

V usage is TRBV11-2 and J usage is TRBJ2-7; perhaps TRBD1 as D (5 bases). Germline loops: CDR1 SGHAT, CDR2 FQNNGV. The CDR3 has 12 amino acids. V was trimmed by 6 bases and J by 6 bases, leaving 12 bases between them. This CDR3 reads CASSRQGGEQYF. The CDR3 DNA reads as TGTGCCAGCAGTCGTCAGGGCGGCGAGCAGTACTTC.

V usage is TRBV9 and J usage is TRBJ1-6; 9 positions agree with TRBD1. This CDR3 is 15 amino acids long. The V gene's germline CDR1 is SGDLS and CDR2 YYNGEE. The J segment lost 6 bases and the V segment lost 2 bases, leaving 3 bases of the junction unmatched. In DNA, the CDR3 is TGTGCCAGCAGCGTGACAGGGGGGACTAATTCACCCCTCCACTTT. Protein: CASSVTGGTNSPLHF.

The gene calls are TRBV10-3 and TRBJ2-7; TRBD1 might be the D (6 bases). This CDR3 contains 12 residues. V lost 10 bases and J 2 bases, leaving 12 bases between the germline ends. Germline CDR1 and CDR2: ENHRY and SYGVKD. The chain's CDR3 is CATVGDTYEQYF. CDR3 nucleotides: TGTGCCACGGTGGGGGACACCTACGAGCAGTACTTC.

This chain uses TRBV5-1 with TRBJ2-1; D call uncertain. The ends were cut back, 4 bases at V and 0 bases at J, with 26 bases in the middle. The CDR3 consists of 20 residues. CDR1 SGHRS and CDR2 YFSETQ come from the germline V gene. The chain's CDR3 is CASSPWSLGASARSYNEQFF. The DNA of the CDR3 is TGCGCCAGCAGCCCTTGGTCCCTTGGAGCCTCGGCCCGCTCCTACAATGAGCAGTTCTTC.

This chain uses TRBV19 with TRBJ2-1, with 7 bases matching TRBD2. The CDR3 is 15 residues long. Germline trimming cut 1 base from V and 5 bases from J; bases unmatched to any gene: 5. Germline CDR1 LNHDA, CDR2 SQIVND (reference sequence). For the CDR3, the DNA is TGTGCCAGTAGTATAGTCAGCGGGACCGACAATGAGCAGTTCTTC. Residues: CASSIVSGTDNEQFF.

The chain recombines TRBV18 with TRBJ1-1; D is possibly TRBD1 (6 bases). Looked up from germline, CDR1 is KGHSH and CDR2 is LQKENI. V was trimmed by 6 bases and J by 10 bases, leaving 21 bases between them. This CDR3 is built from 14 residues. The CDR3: CASSPNGRGQRAFF. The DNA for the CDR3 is TGTGCCAGCTCGCCTAACGGACGAGGACAGAGAGCTTTCTTT.

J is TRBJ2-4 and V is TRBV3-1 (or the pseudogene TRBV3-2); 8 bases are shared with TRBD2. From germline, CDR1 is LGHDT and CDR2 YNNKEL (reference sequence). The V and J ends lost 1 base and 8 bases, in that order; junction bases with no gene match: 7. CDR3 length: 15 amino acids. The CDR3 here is CASSQAGGLGDIQYF. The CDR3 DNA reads TGTGCCAGCAGCCAAGCGGGGGGGCTAGGAGACATTCAGTACTTC.